These 10 T cell receptor beta chains share one sample of origin, sequenced in a study of blood T cell repertoires in COVID-19. Here immunoSEQ multiplex PCR was the method, and the copy in TCRdb shows in-frame clones only, minus some. The sample has 250,000 to 400,000 clones; roughly 90% are singletons. Sequencing used PBMCs or T cells enriched from blood (not recorded which). The source is a man aged 60-69 years who had recovered from COVID-19.

This clone appeared a few times. The V and J genes are TRBV5-1 and TRBJ2-3; 7 nucleotides line up with TRBD1. This CDR3 contains 13 residues. J lost 4 bases, V lost 3 bases, and 2 bases had no gene match. CDR1 SGHRS and CDR2 YFSETQ come from the germline V gene. The CDR3 nucleotides are TGCGCCAGCAGCTGGGACAGACCAGATACGCAGTATTTT. Residues: CASSWDRPDTQYF.

This clone was seen a handful of times. This chain connects TRBV6-1 to TRBJ1-4; 7 nucleotides match TRBD1. The V segment lost 6 bases and the J segment 4 bases; nucleotides outside the gene matches: 5. CDR3 length equals 14 residues. Germline loops: CDR1 MNHNS, CDR2 SASEGT. The CDR3 bases are TGTGCCAGCAGAAACGCAGGGGGTAATGAAAAACTGTTTTTT. It is translated as CASRNAGGNEKLFF.

A single count supports this clone. DNA for the CDR3: TGTGCCAGCAGTTCCGACAGGACTGGCTATGGCTACACCTTC. Translation: CASSSDRTGYGYTF. J is TRBJ1-2 and V is TRBV6-5, with a tentative D call TRBD1 (6 bases). V was pared by 4 bases and J by 4 bases, with 13 bases between. This CDR3 has 14 amino acids. Germline V CDR1 and CDR2: MNHEY, SVGAGI.

The chain has TRBV2 and TRBJ2-1; 8 nucleotides agree with TRBD2. V was pared by 3 bases and J by 8 bases, with 6 bases of the junction left unmatched. The germline V gene encodes CDR1 SNHLY and CDR2 FYNNEI. The length of the CDR3 is 14 residues. CDR3 nucleotides: TGTGCCAGCAGTGACAGCGGGAGTCTGGATGAGCAGTTCTTC. It is translated as CASSDSGSLDEQFF.

The rearrangement links TRBV19 to TRBJ1-1; D perhaps matches TRBD1 (5 bases). Looked up from germline, CDR1 is LNHDA and CDR2 is SQIVND (reference sequence). The CDR3 is made up of 14 amino acids. Trimming pared 5 bases from V and 1 base from J, leaving 11 bases between. The CDR3 sequence: CASSFQGRNTEAFF. Here the CDR3 DNA reads TGTGCCAGTAGTTTTCAGGGCAGGAACACTGAAGCTTTCTTT.

J is TRBJ1-3 and V is TRBV14; D is undetermined. The CDR3 spans 16 residues. Germline CDR1 reads SGHDN; CDR2 reads FVKESK. Trimming pared 4 bases from V and 4 bases from J, leaving 17 bases between. CDR3 sequence reads: CASSPLVPRLGNTIYF. The CDR3 nucleotides are TGTGCCAGCAGCCCTCTAGTCCCGAGACTCGGAAACACCATATATTTT.

V and J are TRBV18 and TRBJ2-2; 9 bases fit TRBD2. Germline loops: CDR1 KGHSH, CDR2 LQKENI. This CDR3 contains 18 residues. V lost 3 bases to trimming and J lost 1 base; unmatched junction nucleotides: 9. The CDR3 coding sequence is TGTGCCAGCTCACCGCTCCTGGGACTAGCAGAGAACACCGGGGAGCTGTTTTTT. Its protein product is CASSPLLGLAENTGELFF.

V gene TRBV20-1 combines with J gene TRBJ1-2; TRBD1 might be the D (5 bases). Germline V CDR1 and CDR2: DFQATT, SNEGSKA (reference sequence). This CDR3 has 12 residues. V dropped 3 bases and J dropped 8 bases, with 13 bases sitting between them. The CDR3 loop is CSASQGISGYTF. CDR3 coding DNA: TGCAGTGCTAGTCAGGGAATCAGCGGCTACACCTTC.

The chain joins TRBV7-9 to TRBJ2-2; 12 positions match TRBD1. The germline V gene encodes CDR1 SEHNR and CDR2 FQNEAQ (reference sequence). This CDR3 has 16 residues. V was pared by 8 bases and J by 4 bases, with 8 bases of the junction left unmatched. In DNA, the CDR3 is TGTGCCAGCTGGCTGGGACAGGGGGCTGGCACCGGGGAGCTGTTTTTT. This sequence encodes CASWLGQGAGTGELFF.

The chain has TRBV7-9 and TRBJ1-2; D remains unclear. CDR3 size: 14 residues. V was clipped by 1 base and J by 8 bases, with 14 bases between them. The germline V gene encodes CDR1 SEHNR and CDR2 FQNEAQ (reference sequence). The CDR3 DNA is TGTGCCAGCAGCTTAGACTACCAAACCGGGGGCTACACCTTC. Encoded protein: CASSLDYQTGGYTF.